These T cell receptor beta chains were read from a single sample in a study of tumor-infiltrating lymphocytes in primary liver carcinoma. TCRdb analysed the multiplex PCR reads with MiXCR anew, one entry per CDR3 protein. The sample contains almost 200,000 distinct CDR3 sequences, about 65% of which appear only once. Sequenced: peripheral blood. The receptors were gathered from a woman aged 55 to 70 with primary liver carcinoma and hepatitis B virus infection. Both conserved end residues are part of each CDR3. D genes are given only for firm matches. Where a row states a size, it is once, few, many or the class of an expanded clone; other rows omit it.

D gene: .
J gene: TRBJ2-1
clone size: many
V gene: TRBV6-2/TRBV6-3
CDR3 protein: CASSPDGLPNEQFF
CDR3 DNA: TGTGCCAGCAGTCCGGATGGCCTTCCCAATGAGCAGTTCTTC

D gene: .
J gene: TRBJ1-2
clone size: .
V gene: TRBV7-9
CDR3 protein: CASSLAFGIGYTF
CDR3 DNA: TGTGCCAGCAGCTTAGCGTTTGGGATTGGCTACACCTTC

D gene: .
J gene: TRBJ2-2
clone size: many
V gene: TRBV4-1
CDR3 protein: CASSQGSKNTGELFF
CDR3 DNA: TGCGCCAGCAGCCAAGGTTCCAAGAACACCGGGGAGCTGTTTTTT

D gene: TRBD2
J gene: TRBJ2-3
clone size: .
V gene: TRBV30
CDR3 protein: CAWGLGLGGRSDTQYF
CDR3 DNA: TGTGCCTGGGGATTAGGCCTCGGCGGGAGGTCGGATACGCAGTATTTT

D gene: .
J gene: TRBJ1-2
clone size: .
V gene: TRBV11-2
CDR3 protein: CASSPGSYGYTF
CDR3 DNA: TGTGCCAGCAGCCCGGGGTCGTACGGCTACACCTTC

D gene: TRBD2
J gene: TRBJ2-5
clone size: .
V gene: TRBV6-1
CDR3 protein: CASNETLTSGNGQETQYF
CDR3 DNA: TGTGCCAGCAATGAAACCTTGACTAGCGGGAATGGGCAAGAGACCCAGTACTTC

D gene: .
J gene: TRBJ2-1
clone size: many
V gene: TRBV6-2/TRBV6-3
CDR3 protein: CASSSSELVDEQFF
CDR3 DNA: TGTGCCAGCAGTTCCTCGGAACTCGTCGATGAGCAGTTCTTC

D gene: .
J gene: TRBJ2-4
clone size: .
V gene: TRBV11-2
CDR3 protein: CVNSLEFSGDLAKNIQYF
CDR3 DNA: TGTGTCAACAGCTTAGAATTCTCGGGAGACTTAGCCAAAAACATTCAGTACTTC

D gene: .
J gene: TRBJ2-5
clone size: .
V gene: TRBV2
CDR3 protein: CASSGDRQETQYF
CDR3 DNA: TGTGCCAGCAGCGGCGACAGGCAAGAGACCCAGTACTTC

D gene: .
J gene: TRBJ2-3
clone size: many
V gene: TRBV2
CDR3 protein: CASSTVAGSGSTDTQYF
CDR3 DNA: TGTGCCAGCAGTACCGTCGCGGGCAGCGGGAGCACAGATACGCAGTATTTT

D gene: TRBD2
J gene: TRBJ2-5
clone size: .
V gene: TRBV11-2
CDR3 protein: CASSFTTSGQETQYF
CDR3 DNA: TGTGCCAGCAGTTTTACGACTAGCGGACAGGAGACCCAGTACTTC

D gene: .
J gene: TRBJ2-1
clone size: few
V gene: TRBV7-8
CDR3 protein: CASSLGQEDEQFF
CDR3 DNA: TGTGCCAGCAGCTTAGGGCAAGAGGATGAGCAGTTCTTC

D gene: .
J gene: TRBJ2-2
clone size: .
V gene: TRBV28
CDR3 protein: CASSIRLSNTGELFF
CDR3 DNA: TGTGCCAGCAGTATTCGGCTATCAAACACCGGGGAGCTGTTTTTT

D gene: TRBD1
J gene: TRBJ2-1
clone size: many
V gene: TRBV10-3
CDR3 protein: CAITGDRGTYNEQFF
CDR3 DNA: TGTGCCATCACTGGGGACAGGGGTACCTACAATGAGCAGTTCTTC

D gene: TRBD2
J gene: TRBJ2-5
clone size: .
V gene: TRBV5-1
CDR3 protein: CASSLALAGVGETQYF
CDR3 DNA: TGCGCCAGCAGTTTGGCCTTAGCGGGAGTGGGTGAGACCCAGTACTTC

D gene: .
J gene: TRBJ2-3
clone size: many
V gene: TRBV28
CDR3 protein: CASSSIRVPDTQYF
CDR3 DNA: TGTGCCAGCAGTTCGATTAGGGTACCAGATACGCAGTATTTT

D gene: .
J gene: TRBJ1-1
clone size: many
V gene: TRBV6-1
CDR3 protein: CASTKPTGSGNTEAFF
CDR3 DNA: TGTGCCAGCACCAAACCTACGGGGTCGGGGAACACTGAAGCTTTCTTT

D gene: .
J gene: TRBJ1-5
clone size: .
V gene: TRBV12-3/TRBV12-4
CDR3 protein: CASSRGPGIQSQHF
CDR3 DNA: TGTGCCAGCAGTAGGGGCCCGGGGATTCAGTCCCAGCATTTT

D gene: TRBD2
J gene: TRBJ2-3
clone size: .
V gene: TRBV11-2
CDR3 protein: CANNPNRGSWLGDTQYF
CDR3 DNA: TGTGCCAACAACCCGAATCGCGGGAGCTGGTTAGGAGATACGCAGTATTTT

D gene: TRBD2
J gene: TRBJ2-3
clone size: .
V gene: TRBV11-2
CDR3 protein: CASKTSTRTDTQYF
CDR3 DNA: TGTGCCAGCAAGACTAGCACCCGCACAGATACGCAGTATTTC

D gene: TRBD1
J gene: TRBJ1-2
clone size: few
V gene: TRBV6-1
CDR3 protein: CASSEAGTVYGYTF
CDR3 DNA: TGTGCCAGCAGTGAAGCTGGGACAGTCTATGGCTACACCTTC

D gene: TRBD1
J gene: TRBJ2-2
clone size: .
V gene: TRBV29-1
CDR3 protein: CSVIQAGTENTGDLFF
CDR3 DNA: TGCAGCGTGATCCAAGCCGGGACAGAGAACACCGGGGACCTGTTTTTT

D gene: .
J gene: TRBJ2-7
clone size: .
V gene: TRBV9
CDR3 protein: CARSVAGATEQYF
CDR3 DNA: TGTGCCAGAAGCGTAGCTGGCGCAACCGAGCAGTACTTC

D gene: TRBD2
J gene: TRBJ2-3
clone size: many
V gene: TRBV12-3/TRBV12-4
CDR3 protein: CASSFQPGAGTDTQYF
CDR3 DNA: TGTGCCAGCAGTTTTCAGCCGGGAGCGGGGACAGATACGCAGTATTTT

D gene: .
J gene: TRBJ2-7
clone size: .
V gene: TRBV5-1
CDR3 protein: CASSLAGAHEEYF
CDR3 DNA: TGCGCCAGCAGCTTGGCGGGGGCCCACGAGGAGTACTTC

D gene: TRBD2
J gene: TRBJ2-3
clone size: .
V gene: TRBV19
CDR3 protein: CASSSGRAAQYF
CDR3 DNA: TGTGCCAGTAGTAGCGGGAGGGCGGCGCAGTATTTT

D gene: .
J gene: TRBJ2-5
clone size: .
V gene: TRBV11-3
CDR3 protein: CASSLGEEIKYF
CDR3 DNA: TGTGCCAGCAGCTTAGGGGAAGAGATCAAGTACTTC

D gene: TRBD1
J gene: TRBJ2-2
clone size: .
V gene: TRBV12-3/TRBV12-4
CDR3 protein: CAGRGGANTGELFF
CDR3 DNA: TGTGCCGGGAGAGGGGGCGCGAACACCGGGGAGCTGTTTTTT

D gene: TRBD2
J gene: TRBJ2-1
clone size: many
V gene: TRBV29-1
CDR3 protein: CSGVAGGLAYNEQFF
CDR3 DNA: TGCAGCGGGGTAGCGGGAGGACTTGCCTACAATGAGCAGTTCTTC

D gene: TRBD1
J gene: TRBJ1-1
clone size: once
V gene: TRBV11-2
CDR3 protein: CVSSLAQGVTEAFF
CDR3 DNA: TGTGTCAGCAGCTTAGCACAGGGGGTCACTGAAGCTTTCTTT

D gene: TRBD1
J gene: TRBJ2-2
clone size: few
V gene: TRBV5-1
CDR3 protein: CASSPGQGDTGELFF
CDR3 DNA: TGCGCCAGTAGCCCGGGACAGGGGGACACCGGGGAGCTGTTTTTT

D gene: TRBD2
J gene: TRBJ2-1
clone size: few
V gene: TRBV30
CDR3 protein: CAWSPGLAGGPDNEQFF
CDR3 DNA: TGTGCCTGGAGCCCAGGACTAGCGGGAGGGCCAGACAATGAGCAGTTCTTC

D gene: .
J gene: TRBJ2-7
clone size: .
V gene: TRBV14
CDR3 protein: CASSPHNYDQYF
CDR3 DNA: TGTGCCAGCAGCCCGCACAACTACGACCAGTACTTC

D gene: .
J gene: TRBJ2-7
clone size: many
V gene: TRBV6-1
CDR3 protein: CASSLDYRKRVHEQYF
CDR3 DNA: TGTGCCAGCAGTTTGGATTACAGGAAACGCGTCCACGAGCAGTACTTC

D gene: TRBD1
J gene: TRBJ1-3
clone size: .
V gene: TRBV6-6
CDR3 protein: CVGSTRDSGNTIYF
CDR3 DNA: TGTGTCGGCAGTACCCGGGACAGCGGAAACACCATATATTTT

D gene: .
J gene: TRBJ2-7
clone size: many
V gene: TRBV6-5
CDR3 protein: CASSGGYEQYF
CDR3 DNA: TGTGCCAGCTCTGGGGGGTACGAGCAGTACTTC

D gene: .
J gene: TRBJ2-2
clone size: .
V gene: TRBV7-8
CDR3 protein: CASSLVGTTTGELFF
CDR3 DNA: TGTGCCAGCAGCTTAGTGGGGACAACCACCGGGGAGCTGTTTTTT

D gene: TRBD1
J gene: TRBJ1-2
clone size: .
V gene: TRBV11-2
CDR3 protein: CASSLSGTGPYGYTF
CDR3 DNA: TGTGCTAGCAGCTTATCTGGGACAGGACCCTATGGCTACACCTTC

D gene: TRBD1
J gene: TRBJ1-5
clone size: .
V gene: TRBV6-1
CDR3 protein: CASSPRTGTPYSNQPQHF
CDR3 DNA: TGTGCCAGCAGTCCCCGGACAGGGACACCTTATAGCAATCAGCCCCAGCATTTT

D gene: .
J gene: TRBJ2-3
clone size: .
V gene: TRBV11-2
CDR3 protein: CASNLVVRLTNPTAVTQYF
CDR3 DNA: TGTGCCAGCAACTTAGTTGTCAGGCTAACAAACCCAACTGCAGTTACGCAGTATTTT

D gene: .
J gene: TRBJ2-1
clone size: once
V gene: TRBV5-6
CDR3 protein: CASSLRGTNYNEQLF
CDR3 DNA: TGTGCCAGCAGCTTGCGCGGGACCAATTACAATGAGCAGCTCTTC

D gene: .
J gene: TRBJ2-6
clone size: many
V gene: TRBV6-6
CDR3 protein: CASSLGGGIGANVLTF
CDR3 DNA: TGTGCCAGCAGTCTAGGGGGAGGGATTGGGGCCAACGTCCTGACTTTC

D gene: .
J gene: TRBJ1-1
clone size: .
V gene: TRBV13
CDR3 protein: CASSLGSNTEALF
CDR3 DNA: TGTGCCAGCAGCTTAGGCTCGAACACTGAAGCTTTATTT

D gene: TRBD2
J gene: TRBJ2-7
clone size: many
V gene: TRBV11-2
CDR3 protein: CASSLWEGLSSYEQYF
CDR3 DNA: TGTGCCAGCAGCTTGTGGGAGGGCCTGAGCTCCTACGAGCAGTACTTC

D gene: TRBD1
J gene: TRBJ2-2
clone size: many
V gene: TRBV10-3
CDR3 protein: CAISEGPRTGTGELFF
CDR3 DNA: TGTGCCATCAGTGAGGGCCCACGGACAGGAACCGGGGAGCTGTTTTTT

D gene: TRBD1
J gene: TRBJ2-7
clone size: medium-sized
V gene: TRBV29-1
CDR3 protein: CSAEGQEYPYEQYF
CDR3 DNA: TGCAGCGCCGAGGGACAGGAGTATCCCTACGAGCAGTACTTC